The 25 T cell receptor beta chains in this list originate from one sample, sequenced in a study of blood T cell repertoires in COVID-19. Clones were read by immunoSEQ multiplex PCR, and TCRdb kept only the in-frame ones, dropping some. This table has about 410,000 clones, 70% to 90% appearing once. Sequenced sample: peripheral blood. Receptors originate from a woman in her twenties or thirties with active or convalescent COVID-19.

The chain is built from TRBV6-2 or TRBV6-3 and TRBJ2-7; 12 nucleotides match TRBD2. The CDR3 covers 15 residues. V lost 5 bases and J lost 0; bases outside the gene matches: 2. Germline V lookup: CDR1 MNHEY, CDR2 SVGEGT. In nucleotides, the CDR3 is TGTGCCAGCAGTAGACTAGCGGGGGCCTCCTACGAGCAGTACTTC. Its protein product is CASSRLAGASYEQYF.

This chain links TRBV13 with TRBJ2-3; no clear D. The germline V and J ends were trimmed by 3 bases and 9 bases, with 10 bases remaining between them. The CDR3 spans 12 residues. CDR1 and CDR2 from the germline V gene are PRHDT and FYEKMQ (reference sequence). CDR3 amino acids: CASSFRVGTQYF. DNA of the CDR3: TGTGCCAGCAGCTTCCGCGTGGGCACGCAGTATTTT.

The V gene is TRBV5-1, the J gene TRBJ1-1; 8 bases line up with TRBD1. Germline-derived CDR1 and CDR2 are SGHRS and YFSETQ. The V segment lost 3 bases and the J segment 1 base; nucleotides outside the gene matches: 5. The CDR3 totals 15 residues. The CDR3 here is CASSYGQGGNTEAFF. The CDR3 bases are TGCGCCAGCAGCTATGGACAGGGAGGGAACACTGAAGCTTTCTTT.

This chain links TRBV19 with TRBJ2-4, with 11 bases that match TRBD1. From germline, CDR1 is LNHDA and CDR2 SQIVND (reference sequence). After removal of 7 bases from V and 1 base from J, the junction contained 12 bases not matched to a gene. CDR3 length equals 18 residues. This chain's CDR3 is CASTYGQGAFSAKNIQYF. DNA of the CDR3: TGTGCCAGTACCTATGGACAGGGGGCTTTTAGCGCCAAAAACATTCAGTACTTC. Full variable domain (outside the CDR3, taken from reference TRBV19 and TRBJ2-4): DGGITQSPKYLFRKEGQNVTLSCEQNLNHDAMYWYRQDPGQGLRLIYYSQIVNDFQKGDIAEGYSVSREKKESFPLTVTSAQKNPTAFYLCASTYGQGAFSAKNIQYFGAGTRLSVL.

The chain links TRBV5-1 to TRBJ1-3, with D possibly matching TRBD1 (5 bases). Germline assignment: CDR1 SGHRS and CDR2 YFSETQ. This CDR3 has 15 amino acids. Trimming stripped 0 bases from V and 0 bases from J, with 7 bases between. CDR3 DNA sequence: TGCGCCAGCAGCTTGGAGGGGAACTCTGGAAACACCATATATTTT. Its translation: CASSLEGNSGNTIYF.

A single count supports this clone. The rearrangement uses TRBV6-6 and TRBJ2-5, with 11 bases identical to TRBD1. Germline loops: CDR1 MNHNY, CDR2 SVGAGI (reference sequence). The CDR3 sequence is 15 residues long. V was pared by 5 bases and J by 3 bases, with 5 bases of the junction left unmatched. The chain's CDR3 is CASSLGQGGEETQYF. The CDR3 DNA follows: TGTGCCAGCAGTCTGGGACAGGGGGGAGAAGAGACCCAGTACTTC.

The V and J genes are TRBV2 and TRBJ1-5; D is undetermined. Germline CDR1 reads SNHLY; CDR2 reads FYNNEI. Trimming took off 7 bases at V and 4 bases at J, with 17 bases between the two ends. The CDR3 covers 15 residues. The CDR3 nucleotides read TGTGCCAGCACCCGAAATACAGCACAAAATCAGCCCCAGCATTTT. This encodes CASTRNTAQNQPQHF. The complete variable domain, with remaining parts taken from reference TRBV2 and TRBJ1-5, reads EPEVTQTPSHQVTQMGQEVILRCVPISNHLYFYWYRQILGQKVEFLVSFYNNEISEKSEIFDDQFSVERPDGSNFTLKIRSTKLEDSAMYFCASTRNTAQNQPQHFGDGTRLSIL.

The gene calls are TRBV5-1 and TRBJ2-2; 7 bases are shared with TRBD1. CDR3 size: 14 residues. The V gene's germline CDR1 is SGHRS and CDR2 YFSETQ. Germline trimming cut 6 bases from V and 6 bases from J; bases unmatched to any gene: 8. Written as DNA, the CDR3 is TGCGCCAGCACAACGACAGGGCCCCCCGGGGAGCTGTTTTTT. It specifies CASTTTGPPGELFF.

The rearrangement links TRBV10-2 to TRBJ1-3, with D unclear. V lost 0 bases, J lost 6 bases, and 18 bases lay in between. CDR3 size: 17 residues. Per the germline V gene, CDR1 is WSHSY and CDR2 is SAAADI. CDR3: CASSESILQALENTIYF. For the CDR3, the DNA is TGCGCCAGCAGTGAGTCGATTCTCCAGGCCCTCGAAAACACCATATATTTT.

The V and J genes are TRBV29-1 and TRBJ2-5, with a tentative D call TRBD1 (6 bases). The CDR3 totals 13 residues. V was cut by 8 bases and J by 2 bases, with 15 bases left in between. Germline V lookup: CDR1 SQVTM, CDR2 ANQGSEA. The CDR3 nucleotides are TGCAGCACCAACCGGGACATACAAGAGACCCAGTACTTC. Protein: CSTNRDIQETQYF.

This rearrangement joins TRBV6-5 to TRBJ2-5, with TRBD1 matching 11 bases. CDR1 and CDR2 from the germline V gene are MNHEY and SVGAGI. The CDR3 runs to 15 residues. The J segment lost 7 bases and the V segment lost 8 bases, leaving 12 bases of the junction unmatched. The CDR3 here is CASGDAGTGGGTQYF. The CDR3 DNA reads TGTGCCAGCGGAGACGCCGGGACAGGGGGTGGGACCCAGTACTTC.

The chain employs TRBV5-1 and TRBJ1-1; possibly TRBD1 for D (5 bases). V was shortened by 4 bases and J by 4 bases, with 14 bases between the two germline ends. The CDR3 sequence is 14 residues long. Germline V gene lookup returns CDR1 SGHRS and CDR2 YFSETQ. DNA for the CDR3: TGCGCCAGCAGCGGAGGGGATTTTAGCACTGAAGCTTTCTTT. Its protein is CASSGGDFSTEAFF.

Worth noting for this clone: Other DNA sequences in this specimen translate into the identical CDR3. The rearrangement uses TRBV15 and TRBJ2-7; weak D call: TRBD2 (5 bases). V lost 0 bases, J lost 4 bases, and 7 bases lay in between. The CDR3 is 13 amino acids. From germline, CDR1 is LNHNV and CDR2 YYDKDF (reference sequence). The CDR3 DNA is TGTGCCACCAGCAGAGATCCGGGATACGAGCAGTACTTC. This gives the protein CATSRDPGYEQYF.

The CDR3 nucleotides read TGCAGCGTTGAAGATGTAAAGTTAGCAAACTCGGGTGGCTACACCTTC. This gives the protein CSVEDVKLANSGGYTF. The chain links TRBV29-1 to TRBJ1-2; D call uncertain. Germline V lookup: CDR1 SQVTM, CDR2 ANQGSEA. The V gene lost 0 bases and the J gene lost 7 bases, with 21 bases spanning the gap. The CDR3 loop spans 16 amino acids.

As concerns this clone: Other DNA sequences in this sample translate to the same CDR3. The rearrangement uses TRBV12-3 or TRBV12-4 and TRBJ2-5, with D possibly TRBD2 on 5 matching bases. Trimming removed 3 bases at V and 5 bases at J, with 10 bases between. The CDR3 contains 13 residues. The CDR3 here is CASSLGGLETQYF. The CDR3 nucleotides read TGTGCCAGCAGTTTGGGCGGGCTGGAGACCCAGTACTTC.

V and J are TRBV29-1 and TRBJ2-2, with D maybe TRBD2 (6 bases). CDR3 length: 15 residues. Germline CDR1 SQVTM, CDR2 ANQGSEA. V lost 1 base and J lost 6, with 15 bases in between. The CDR3 here is CSVEAGDLYAGELFF. The CDR3 region has the DNA TGCAGCGTTGAAGCGGGGGACCTATACGCCGGGGAGCTGTTTTTT.

This chain links TRBV15 with TRBJ2-5; 14 bases align to TRBD2. CDR1 LNHNV and CDR2 YYDKDF come from the germline V gene (reference sequence). With V trimmed by 0 bases and J by 5 bases, 2 bases remained unmatched. CDR3 length equals 16 residues. This CDR3 reads CATSRDGTSGSETQYF. The CDR3 nucleotides are TGTGCCACCAGCAGAGACGGGACTAGCGGGAGCGAGACCCAGTACTTC.

This rearrangement joins TRBV2 to TRBJ1-3, with 9 nucleotides matching TRBD1. The CDR3 has 13 amino acids. Trimming cost V 9 bases and J 2 bases; bases outside gene matches: 2. The V gene's germline CDR1 is SNHLY and CDR2 FYNNEI. CDR3 DNA: TGTGCCAGGGACAGGGGCACTGGAAACACCATATATTTT. Protein product: CARDRGTGNTIYF.

This chain links TRBV18 with TRBJ1-6; D may be TRBD1 (5 bases). Germline V lookup: CDR1 KGHSH, CDR2 LQKENI. V lost 3 bases and J 7 bases, leaving 13 bases between the germline ends. This CDR3 comprises 15 residues. CDR3 in amino acids: CASSPDSKRNSPLHF. CDR3 nucleotide sequence: TGTGCCAGCTCACCCGACAGCAAAAGGAATTCACCCCTCCACTTT.

V is TRBV2 and J is TRBJ1-1; D is unresolved. V was pared by 9 bases and J by 6 bases, with 11 bases between. The CDR3 sequence is 11 residues long. CDR1 and CDR2 from the germline V gene are SNHLY and FYNNEI. CDR3 sequence (DNA): TGTGCCAGTGGGGAGGAGGCTGAAGCTTTCTTT. Its protein is CASGEEAEAFF.

This clone was recorded at least ten times. The sample holds other DNA sequences that translate to the same CDR3. The chain links TRBV5-1 to TRBJ2-2, with TRBD2 matching over 7 bases. Trimming removed 4 bases from V and 7 bases from J; junction bases left unmatched: 10. Germline-derived CDR1 and CDR2 are SGHRS and YFSETQ. This CDR3 has 15 residues. CDR3: CASSPRLGGDGELFF. The CDR3 coding sequence is TGCGCCAGCAGCCCGCGTCTTGGGGGGGACGGGGAGCTGTTTTTT.

The V and J genes are TRBV19 and TRBJ1-5, with 9 bases aligning to TRBD1. Trimming removed 6 bases from V and 4 bases from J; junction bases left unmatched: 4. CDR1 is LNHDA and CDR2 is SQIVND in the germline V gene (reference sequence). The CDR3 consists of 14 residues. The chain's CDR3 is CASRTGGANQPQHF. CDR3 nucleotides: TGTGCCAGTAGAACAGGGGGCGCAAATCAGCCCCAGCATTTT.

This chain joins TRBV27 and TRBJ1-4; D ambiguous. Germline CDR1 and CDR2: MNHEY and SMNVEV (reference sequence). The CDR3 has 15 amino acids. V was clipped by 3 bases and J by 3 bases, with 11 bases between them. The CDR3 region is CASSLSGRSNEKLFF. For the CDR3, the DNA is TGTGCCAGCAGTTTGTCAGGCCGCTCTAATGAAAAACTGTTTTTT.

The chain uses TRBV7-9 and TRBJ2-7; TRBD1 matches 7 bases. This CDR3 has 16 residues. The junction had 11 bases not matched to a gene; V was cut back by 3 bases and J by 3 bases. Germline assignment: CDR1 SEHNR and CDR2 FQNEAQ (reference sequence). This CDR3 reads CASSLATGLFVYEQYF. The DNA of the CDR3 is TGTGCCAGCAGCTTGGCGACAGGGCTTTTTGTCTACGAGCAGTACTTC. Combining the CDR3 with reference TRBV7-9 and TRBJ2-7 gives the whole variable domain DTGVSQNPRHKITKRGQNVTFRCDPISEHNRLYWYRQTLGQGPEFLTYFQNEAQLEKSRLLSDRFSAERPKGSFSTLEIQRTEQGDSAMYLCASSLATGLFVYEQYFGPGTRLTVT.

The chain employs TRBV5-6 and TRBJ2-5, with TRBD2 identical over 8 bases. The CDR3 extends over 15 amino acids. Germline CDR1 reads SGHDT; CDR2 reads YYEEEE. The V and J ends lost 1 base and 5 bases, in that order; junction bases with no gene match: 7. In nucleotides, the CDR3 is TGTGCCAGCAGCTTGAACGGGGGGGCGCAGGAGACCCAGTACTTC. Amino acids: CASSLNGGAQETQYF.